This T cell receptor (beta chain) stems from a study of shared clonotypes between healthy human individuals. Profiled with immunoSEQ multiplex PCR; TCRdb holds only in-frame clones, not every one. Of 2 million or so clones listed, about 95% are singletons. This TCR was sampled from a man between 18 and 29 years old in good health. The sequencing input was naive CD4+ T cells sorted from blood. Described subset: CD45RA+ positively selected.

CDR3 region: CASSVEGAWETQYF. The CDR3, as DNA: TGTGCCAGCAGCGTAGAAGGGGCGTGGGAGACCCAGTACTTC. The V gene is TRBV9, the J gene TRBJ2-5; D possibly corresponds to TRBD1 (5 bases). The CDR3 runs to 14 residues. V lost 0 bases and J 5 bases, leaving 11 bases between the germline ends. Per germline, CDR1 SGDLS and CDR2 YYNGEE.